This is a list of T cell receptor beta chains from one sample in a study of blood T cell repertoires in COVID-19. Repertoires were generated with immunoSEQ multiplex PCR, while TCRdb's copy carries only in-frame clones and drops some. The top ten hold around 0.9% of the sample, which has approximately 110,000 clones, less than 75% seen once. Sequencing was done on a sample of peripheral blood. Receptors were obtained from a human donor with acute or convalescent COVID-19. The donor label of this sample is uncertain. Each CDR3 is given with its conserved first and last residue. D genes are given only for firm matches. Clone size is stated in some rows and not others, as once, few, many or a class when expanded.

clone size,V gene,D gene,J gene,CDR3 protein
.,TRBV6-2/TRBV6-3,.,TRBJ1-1,CASSPGSPRGNTEAFF
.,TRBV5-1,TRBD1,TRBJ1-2,CASGQGGPSYGYTF
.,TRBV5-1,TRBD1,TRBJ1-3,CASSLVGQGQLGNTIYF
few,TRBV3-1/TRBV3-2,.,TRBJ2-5,CASSSGYQETQYF
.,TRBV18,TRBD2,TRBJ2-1,CASSPTSGGGSYNEQFF
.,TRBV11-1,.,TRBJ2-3,CASSHWGRTDTQYF
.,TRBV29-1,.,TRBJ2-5,CSGARELGETQYF
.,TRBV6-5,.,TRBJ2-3,CASSNGDTQYF
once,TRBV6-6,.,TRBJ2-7,CASSYSKGGNLREQYF
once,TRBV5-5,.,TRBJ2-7,CASSYRGLNEQYF
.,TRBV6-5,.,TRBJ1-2,CASSFTHTTNYGYTF